This T cell receptor (beta chain) was captured by sequencing in a study of blood T cell repertoires in COVID-19. Overall study: Sample material is recorded as cDNA or gDNA derived from T cells, B-cell-depleted T cells, or PBMCs.

In the study's own analysis: The assay estimated nucleated cells by amplifying reference gene primers. The data were produced by immunoSEQ multiplex PCR, yet TCRdb's version contains in-frame clones alone and is incomplete. That table supplies the V and J calls and clone size; D and trimming were determined from the DNA. This sample has around 70,000 clones, with approximately 90% found just once. This receptor was identified in a man in his sixties with acute or convalescent COVID-19. Specimen: peripheral blood.

DNA for the CDR3: TGCAGCGTTGTACAGGTCGAGCAGTACTTC. Amino acids: CSVVQVEQYF. The chain combines TRBV29-1 with TRBJ2-7; possibly TRBD1 for D (5 bases). The CDR3 is 10 residues long. V lost 4 bases and J 6 bases, leaving 7 bases between the germline ends. The germline V gene encodes CDR1 SQVTM and CDR2 ANQGSEA.